The 26 T cell receptor beta chains reported below all come from one sample, sequenced in a study of OX40 agonist ivuxolimab in advanced cancers. The table came from immunoSEQ multiplex PCR; TCRdb's copy has only in-frame clones and leaves some out. The repertoire holds around 70,000 clones, with over 80% as singletons. Material: CD4+ or CD8+ T cells sorted from blood, obtained in a trial of the OX40 agonist ivuxolimab. These receptors were obtained from an adult with an advanced solid tumor such as melanoma, head and neck, liver or kidney cancer.

The chain recombines TRBV9 with TRBJ1-4; 7 bases align to TRBD1. The J segment lost 5 bases and the V segment lost 2 bases, leaving 9 bases of the junction unmatched. The germline CDR1 and CDR2 sequences are SGDLS and YYNGEE. The CDR3 is made up of 16 amino acids. The CDR3 reads CASSVGRGLVNEKLFF. CDR3 coding DNA: TGTGCCAGCAGCGTCGGCAGGGGGTTGGTAAATGAAAAACTGTTTTTT.

The V and J genes are TRBV4-2 and TRBJ1-6, with a possible D match to TRBD1 (6 bases). The CDR3 loop spans 15 amino acids. Trimming removed 2 bases at V and 7 bases at J, with 12 bases between. Per germline, CDR1 LGHNA and CDR2 YNFKEQ. CDR3 DNA: TGTGCCAGCAGCCAAAACGGCCAGGGGAATTCACCCCTCCACTTT. Encoded protein: CASSQNGQGNSPLHF.

This clone has just one count. This chain uses TRBV9 with TRBJ2-1; TRBD2 aligns across 9 bases. V was clipped by 0 bases and J by 0 bases; unmatched bases: 4. Germline-derived CDR1 and CDR2 are SGDLS and YYNGEE. This CDR3 comprises 17 residues. This chain's CDR3 is CASSVALAGYSYNEQFF. The CDR3 DNA reads TGTGCCAGCAGCGTAGCGCTAGCGGGATACTCCTACAATGAGCAGTTCTTC.

The V and J genes are TRBV15 and TRBJ1-1; perhaps TRBD1 as D (5 bases). Germline V lookup: CDR1 LNHNV, CDR2 YYDKDF (reference sequence). Deletions cut 3 bases from V and 0 bases from J, with 8 bases between. The CDR3 consists of 14 residues. This CDR3 reads CATSSGAMNTEAFF. For the CDR3, the DNA is TGTGCCACCAGCAGCGGGGCCATGAACACTGAAGCTTTCTTT.

V is TRBV10-3 and J is TRBJ2-1; TRBD2 might be the D (5 bases). With 7 bases removed from V and 4 bases from J, the gap between germline ends came to 14 bases. The length of the CDR3 is 14 residues. CDR1 ENHRY and CDR2 SYGVKD come from the germline V gene. CDR3 protein: CAIKGAGEYNEQFF. As DNA, the CDR3 is TGTGCCATCAAGGGAGCAGGTGAATACAATGAGCAGTTCTTC.

In this sample, this clone turned up once. This sequence joins TRBV9 and TRBJ1-4, with 7 bases fitting TRBD1. V shed 0 bases and J 8 bases; nucleotides not matched to a gene: 7. CDR3 length: 15 residues. Germline assignment: CDR1 SGDLS and CDR2 YYNGEE. CDR3 sequence: CASSVGAGGYEKLFF. In DNA, the CDR3 is TGTGCCAGCAGCGTAGGGGCAGGGGGGTACGAAAAACTGTTTTTT.

This chain joins TRBV6-5 and TRBJ2-1; 10 positions agree with TRBD1. Trimming took 7 bases from V and 6 from J; bases not matched to a gene: 9. The CDR3 extends over 15 amino acids. CDR1 and CDR2 from the germline V gene are MNHEY and SVGAGI. As DNA, the CDR3 is TGTGCCAGCACACTGACAGGGGGCGCCGGCAATGAGCAGTTCTTC. It encodes CASTLTGGAGNEQFF.

The gene calls are TRBV19 and TRBJ2-7; TRBD1 agrees at 7 bases. Trimming cost V 4 bases and J 7 bases; bases outside gene matches: 13. Germline CDR1 and CDR2: LNHDA and SQIVND (reference sequence). This CDR3 is built from 15 residues. The CDR3 coding sequence is TGTGCCAGTAGTAAGGAAGGGGGCCCCCCGTCAGAGCAGTACTTC. Amino acid sequence: CASSKEGGPPSEQYF.

This chain connects TRBV6-1 to TRBJ2-7; D assignment may be TRBD1 or TRBD2 (6 bases each). CDR1 MNHNS and CDR2 SASEGT come from the germline V gene. This CDR3 has 13 amino acids. V gave up 11 bases and J gave up 1 base, with 15 bases separating them. The CDR3: CALRETGSYEQYF. The CDR3 region has the DNA TGTGCCCTACGGGAGACAGGATCCTACGAGCAGTACTTC.

The rearrangement links TRBV6-5 to TRBJ1-1; tentatively, D is TRBD1 (5 bases). The V end lost 2 bases, the J end lost 0 bases, and 10 bases lay between the germline ends. CDR1 and CDR2 from the germline V gene are MNHEY and SVGAGI. CDR3 length: 15 residues. The CDR3 DNA sequence: TGTGCCAGCAGTTACAGGGGCGACATGAACACTGAAGCTTTCTTT. The encoded protein is CASSYRGDMNTEAFF.

This clone has a single count. The genes are TRBV9 and TRBJ2-3, with D possibly TRBD2 on 5 matching bases. V gave up 1 base and J gave up 1 base, with 13 bases separating them. CDR3 length: 16 amino acids. Germline V CDR1 and CDR2: SGDLS, YYNGEE. CDR3 DNA: TGTGCCAGCAGCGTACAAGTGATCGGGGGCACAGATACGCAGTATTTT. It translates to CASSVQVIGGTDTQYF.

The rearrangement joins TRBV7-3 to TRBJ2-6; unclear D gene. Trimming stripped 3 bases from V and 0 bases from J, with 9 bases between. CDR1 is SGHTA and CDR2 is FQGTGA in the germline V gene. The CDR3 loop spans 16 amino acids. The CDR3 region has the DNA TGTGCCAGCAGCTTGGACGGTAACTCTGGGGCCAACGTCCTGACTTTC. It translates to CASSLDGNSGANVLTF.

This chain links TRBV6-4 with TRBJ2-7; possibly TRBD1 or TRBD2 for D (5 bases each). The CDR3 sequence is 14 residues long. The germline V gene has CDR1 MRHNA and CDR2 SNTAGT. V was clipped by 2 bases and J by 10 bases, with 18 bases between them. The CDR3 DNA sequence: TGTGCCAGCAGTGACCGAGGGGCGCCCTTCTGCCAGTACTTC. Its protein is CASSDRGAPFCQYF.

V gene TRBV11-2 combines with J gene TRBJ1-2; D unclear. This CDR3 is 14 amino acids long. In germline, CDR1 is SGHAT, CDR2 FQNNGV. V lost 0 bases to trimming and J lost 6 bases, with 11 bases between them. The CDR3 region is CASSLDPRPDGYTF. CDR3 in DNA: TGTGCCAGCAGCTTAGATCCCCGCCCGGATGGCTACACCTTC.

V gene TRBV19 combines with J gene TRBJ1-1; the D is unclear. The CDR3 spans 13 residues. V was shortened by 5 bases and J by 0 bases, with 7 bases between the two germline ends. Per germline, CDR1 LNHDA and CDR2 SQIVND (reference sequence). The CDR3 DNA sequence: TGTGCCAGTAGTGACCAATTGAACACTGAAGCTTTCTTT. It encodes CASSDQLNTEAFF.

The chain links TRBV10-3 to TRBJ1-4, with D perhaps matching TRBD1 (5 bases). Germline V gives CDR1 ENHRY, CDR2 SYGVKD. The CDR3 totals 15 residues. CDR3 region: CAASGGGGLNEKLFF. The CDR3, as DNA: TGTGCTGCTAGCGGTGGGGGGGGATTAAATGAAAAACTGTTTTTT.

The genes are TRBV2 and TRBJ1-1; the match to TRBD1 covers 9 bases. V trimming: 6 bases; J trimming: 1 base; junction bases outside the gene matches: 3. CDR1 and CDR2 (germline): SNHLY, FYNNEI. The length of the CDR3 is 14 residues. The CDR3 coding sequence is TGTGCCAGCAGCATACAGGGGGCGAACACTGAAGCTTTCTTT. Translating gives CASSIQGANTEAFF.

V gene TRBV4-1 combines with J gene TRBJ1-4; the match to TRBD1 covers 7 bases. The V gene's germline CDR1 is MGHRA and CDR2 YSYEKL. CDR3 length: 11 residues. The J segment lost 11 bases and the V segment lost 4 bases, leaving 1 base of the junction unmatched. Here the CDR3 reads CASSRDSKLFF. CDR3 nucleotide sequence: TGCGCCAGCAGCCGGGACAGTAAACTGTTTTTT.

V and J are TRBV9 and TRBJ2-3, with 9 bases that match TRBD1. This CDR3 comprises 15 residues. With 4 bases clipped from V and 3 bases from J, the junction kept 6 bases outside the gene matches. In germline, CDR1 is SGDLS, CDR2 YYNGEE. The CDR3 coding sequence is TGTGCCAGCAGCTCAGGACAGGGGAGGACAGATACGCAGTATTTT. Protein sequence: CASSSGQGRTDTQYF.

The sample holds one count of this clone. V is TRBV7-2 and J is TRBJ2-1, with 11 positions matching TRBD2. The CDR3 is 14 amino acids. Trimming cost V 6 bases and J 9 bases; bases outside gene matches: 7. The germline CDR1 and CDR2 sequences are SGHTA and FQGNSA. For the CDR3, the DNA is TGTGCCAGCAGACTGACTAGCGGGACGGGTGAGCAGTTCTTC. Protein: CASRLTSGTGEQFF.

The chain links TRBV4-1 to TRBJ2-3; D may correspond to TRBD1 or TRBD2 (6 bases each). CDR1 is MGHRA and CDR2 is YSYEKL in the germline V gene. With 4 bases removed from V and 5 bases from J, the gap between germline ends came to 16 bases. The CDR3 covers 15 residues. The CDR3 protein is CASSRPGGLRDTQYF. As DNA, the CDR3 is TGCGCCAGCAGCCGCCCCGGGGGCCTCAGAGATACGCAGTATTTT.

The genes are TRBV18 and TRBJ2-1; D is ambiguous. The V end lost 1 base, the J end lost 8 bases, and 9 bases lay between the germline ends. The germline V gene encodes CDR1 KGHSH and CDR2 LQKENI. This CDR3 has 13 amino acids. For the CDR3, the DNA is TGTGCCAGCTCACCACAGAAGGGCGATGAGCAGTTCTTC. The encoded protein is CASSPQKGDEQFF.

J is TRBJ2-3 and V is TRBV18; a possible D gene is TRBD1 (6 bases). V was pared by 2 bases and J by 3 bases, with 9 bases between. The germline gives CDR1 KGHSH, CDR2 LQKENI. This CDR3 is built from 14 residues. The CDR3 DNA is TGTGCCAGCTCACCAGGGCAGGGGACAGATACGCAGTATTTT. Amino acid sequence: CASSPGQGTDTQYF.

The chain combines TRBV9 with TRBJ2-7; TRBD2 matches 7 bases. Trimming removed 1 base from V and 6 bases from J; junction bases left unmatched: 7. Germline V gene lookup returns CDR1 SGDLS and CDR2 YYNGEE. The CDR3 runs 14 residues. CDR3 sequence reads: CASSVRWEGLEQYF. The DNA for the CDR3 is TGTGCCAGCAGCGTAAGGTGGGAGGGCCTCGAGCAGTACTTC.

The chain couples TRBV11-3 to TRBJ2-3; D is undetermined. Trimming stripped 5 bases from V and 6 bases from J, with 15 bases between. There are 14 residues in the CDR3. CDR1 SGHNT and CDR2 YENEEA come from the germline V gene. The CDR3, as DNA: TGTGCCAGCAGCCCCATTAGTTCCTCTGATACGCAGTATTTT. It is translated as CASSPISSSDTQYF.

The chain employs TRBV28 and TRBJ1-1; the D is unclear. The length of the CDR3 is 12 residues. Trimming removed 3 bases at V and 6 bases at J, with 8 bases between. The germline CDR1 and CDR2 sequences are MDHEN and SYDVKM. CDR3 in amino acids: CASSLQVAEAFF. The CDR3 DNA reads TGTGCCAGCAGTTTGCAGGTCGCTGAAGCTTTCTTT.